This paragraph covers one T cell receptor (beta chain) sequence. Its specificity is not known. The method was immunoSEQ multiplex PCR; TCRdb's version includes in-frame clones alone and lacks a portion of them. Of 55,000 or so clones listed, 55% to 75% were seen once; the top ten hold approximately 20%. This sample stems from a study of vaccination effects on CD4 cells after COVID-19. Viral peptide pools were used in the ViraFEST assay to expand antigen-specific CD4+ T cells, and sequencing came afterward. It was after around 10 days of culture that CD4+ T cells were isolated. Vaccine recipients lacked prior SARS-CoV-2 infection and had negative nucleocapsid antibodies. The V gene lost 2 bases and the J gene lost 5 bases, with 9 bases spanning the gap. Germline V gives CDR1 MNHNS, CDR2 SASEGT. The CDR3 sequence is 13 residues long.

This sample comprised CD4+ T cells from PBMCs cultured with SARS-CoV-2 spike peptides, obtained before COVID-19 vaccination. The chain carries TRBV6-1 and TRBJ1-2, with a possible D match to TRBD1 (5 bases). This TCR was sampled from a human donor who received a COVID-19 vaccine. CDR3 DNA sequence: TGTGCCAGCAGTGAACAGGGAGGATATGGCTACACCTTC. This codes for CASSEQGGYGYTF.